This TCR beta chain stems from a study of molecular identifiers for immune sequencing clone quantification. As for the study in general: Within a replicate experiment, RNA obtained from either around 20,000 or 99,000 naive CD8 cells was divided into five aliquots, and four of those aliquots were then sequenced.

Findings and caveats of the study: Whereas clones above 20 RNA copies held under 1% of naive-cell molecules, they held over 97% of effector molecules.

As regards this clonotype: Its target is not known.

Germline V gives CDR1 MNHEY, CDR2 SMNVEV (reference sequence). This CDR3 has 13 residues. With 1 base removed from V and 8 bases from J, the gap between germline ends came to 9 bases. Naive CD8 libraries were made from about 21,000 to 970,000 sorted cells, and they used 10%, 30% or 50% RNA. Preparation of the bulk TCR libraries relied on previously described methods and listed TCR primers. MiXCR, run by TCRdb on the PCR reads, gives a single entry per CDR3 protein. The sample has over 35,000 distinct CDR3 sequences; more than 20% are singletons. This TCR derives from a human donor in good health. Some libraries in this study had Jurkat cell RNA spiked in. The specimen was naive CD8+ T cells from blood, with Jurkat cell RNA spiked in. Subset reported: FACS-sorted CD8+CD4-CCR7+CD45RA+ naive T cells. The rearrangement uses TRBV27 and TRBJ2-1; possibly TRBD2 for D (5 bases). CDR3 loop: CASSLWAGHEQFF. In nucleotides, the CDR3 is TGTGCCAGCAGTTTATGGGCGGGTCATGAGCAGTTCTTC.